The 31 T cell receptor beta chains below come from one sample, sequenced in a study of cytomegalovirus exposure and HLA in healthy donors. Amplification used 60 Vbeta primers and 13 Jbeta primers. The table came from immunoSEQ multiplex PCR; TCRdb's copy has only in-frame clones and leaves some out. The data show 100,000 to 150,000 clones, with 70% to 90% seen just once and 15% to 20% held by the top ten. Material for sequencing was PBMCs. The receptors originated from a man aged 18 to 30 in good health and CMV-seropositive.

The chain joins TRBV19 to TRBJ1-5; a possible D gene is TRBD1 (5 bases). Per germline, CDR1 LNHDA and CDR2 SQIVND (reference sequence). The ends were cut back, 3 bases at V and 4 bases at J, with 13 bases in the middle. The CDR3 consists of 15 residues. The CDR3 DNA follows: TGTGCCAGTAGTATCTATGGGGGGTCGAATCAGCCCCAGCATTTT. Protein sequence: CASSIYGGSNQPQHF.

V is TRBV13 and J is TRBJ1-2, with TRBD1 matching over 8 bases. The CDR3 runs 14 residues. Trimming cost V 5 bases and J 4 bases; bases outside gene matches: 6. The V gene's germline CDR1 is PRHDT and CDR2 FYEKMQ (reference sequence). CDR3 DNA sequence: TGTGCCAGCAGCCCTGGACAGGGCGGCTATGGCTACACCTTC. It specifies CASSPGQGGYGYTF.

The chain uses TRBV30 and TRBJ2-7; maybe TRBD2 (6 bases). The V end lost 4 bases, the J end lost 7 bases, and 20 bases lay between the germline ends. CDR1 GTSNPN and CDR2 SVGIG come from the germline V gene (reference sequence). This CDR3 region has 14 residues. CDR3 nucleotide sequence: TGTGCCTGGAATTCAGGGACTGCGATATGGGAGCAGTACTTC. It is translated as CAWNSGTAIWEQYF.

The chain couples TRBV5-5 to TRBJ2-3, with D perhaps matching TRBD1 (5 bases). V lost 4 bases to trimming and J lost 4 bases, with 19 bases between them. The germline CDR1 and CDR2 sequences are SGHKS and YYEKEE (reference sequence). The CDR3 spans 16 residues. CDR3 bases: TGTGCCAGCAGCACGACCCAGGGAAGGTCCGCAGATACGCAGTATTTT. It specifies CASSTTQGRSADTQYF.

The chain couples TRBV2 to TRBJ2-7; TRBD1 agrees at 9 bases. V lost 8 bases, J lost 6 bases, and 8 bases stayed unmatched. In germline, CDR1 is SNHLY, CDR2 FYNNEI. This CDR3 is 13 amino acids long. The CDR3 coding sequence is TGTGCCAGCCATCGGGACAGGGTCACCGAGCAGTACTTC. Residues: CASHRDRVTEQYF.

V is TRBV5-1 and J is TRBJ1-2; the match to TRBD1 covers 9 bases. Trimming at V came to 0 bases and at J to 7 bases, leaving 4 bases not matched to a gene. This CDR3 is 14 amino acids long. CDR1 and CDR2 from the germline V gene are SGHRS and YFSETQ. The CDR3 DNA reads TGCGCCAGCAGCTTGGGACAGGGGGTTTTTGGCTACACCTTC. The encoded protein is CASSLGQGVFGYTF.

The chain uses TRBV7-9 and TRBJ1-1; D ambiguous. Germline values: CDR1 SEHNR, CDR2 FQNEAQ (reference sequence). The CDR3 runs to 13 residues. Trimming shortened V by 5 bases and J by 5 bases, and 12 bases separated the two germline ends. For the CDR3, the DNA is TGTGCCAGCAGCCGCTCTAGTTGGACTGAAGCTTTCTTT. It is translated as CASSRSSWTEAFF.

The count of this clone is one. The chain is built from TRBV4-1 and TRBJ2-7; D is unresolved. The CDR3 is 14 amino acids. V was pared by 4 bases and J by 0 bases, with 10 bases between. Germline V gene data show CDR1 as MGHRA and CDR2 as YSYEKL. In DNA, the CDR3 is TGCGCCAGCAGCCGTGGAACTAACTCCTACGAGCAGTACTTC. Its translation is CASSRGTNSYEQYF.

CDR3 bases: TGTGCCAGCAGCAGACAGGGTTTGAATCAGCCCCAGCATTTT. Protein: CASSRQGLNQPQHF. The chain couples TRBV6-1 to TRBJ1-5, with 7 bases lining up with TRBD1. J gave up 4 bases and V 6 bases, and 6 bases lay outside the gene matches. The CDR3 sequence is 14 residues long. Germline-derived CDR1 and CDR2 are MNHNS and SASEGT.

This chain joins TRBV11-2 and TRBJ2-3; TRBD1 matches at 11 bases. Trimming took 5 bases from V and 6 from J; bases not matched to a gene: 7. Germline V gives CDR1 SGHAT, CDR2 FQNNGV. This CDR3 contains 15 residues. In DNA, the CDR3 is TGTGCCAGCAGCCCTCTCGGACAGGGGGCGGATACGCAGTATTTT. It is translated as CASSPLGQGADTQYF.

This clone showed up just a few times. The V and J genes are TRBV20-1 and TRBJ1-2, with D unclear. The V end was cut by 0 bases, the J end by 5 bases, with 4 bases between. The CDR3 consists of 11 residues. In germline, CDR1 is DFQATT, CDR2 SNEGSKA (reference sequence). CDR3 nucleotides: TGCAGTGCTAGAGATCAATATGGCTACACCTTC. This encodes CSARDQYGYTF.

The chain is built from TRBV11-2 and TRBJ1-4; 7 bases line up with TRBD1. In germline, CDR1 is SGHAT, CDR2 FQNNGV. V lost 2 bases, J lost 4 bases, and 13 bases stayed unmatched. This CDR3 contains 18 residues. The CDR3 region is CASSLSWQGVADNEKLFF. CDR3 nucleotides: TGTGCCAGCAGCTTATCGTGGCAGGGGGTTGCAGATAATGAAAAACTGTTTTTT.

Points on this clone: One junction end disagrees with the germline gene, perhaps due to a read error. CDR3 in amino acids: CASSTQREDFF. The CDR3 DNA sequence: TGTGCCAGCAGCACGCAGCGAGAAGATTTCTTT. This chain uses TRBV11-1 with TRBJ1-1; no clear D. The CDR3 runs 11 residues. Germline V gives CDR1 SGHAT, CDR2 FQDESV (reference sequence).

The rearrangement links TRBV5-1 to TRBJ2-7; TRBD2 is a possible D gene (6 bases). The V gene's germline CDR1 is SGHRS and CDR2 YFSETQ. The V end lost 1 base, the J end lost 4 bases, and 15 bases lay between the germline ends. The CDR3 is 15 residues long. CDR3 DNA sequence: TGCGCCAGCAGCTTGTTAGGGGAGGCAGCTTACGAGCAGTACTTC. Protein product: CASSLLGEAAYEQYF.

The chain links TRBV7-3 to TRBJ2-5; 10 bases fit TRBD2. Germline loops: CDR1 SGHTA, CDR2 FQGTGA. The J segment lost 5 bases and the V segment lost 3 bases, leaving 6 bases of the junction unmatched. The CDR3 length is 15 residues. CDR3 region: CASSLVAGGGETQYF. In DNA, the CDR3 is TGTGCCAGCAGCTTGGTAGCGGGGGGCGGGGAGACCCAGTACTTC.

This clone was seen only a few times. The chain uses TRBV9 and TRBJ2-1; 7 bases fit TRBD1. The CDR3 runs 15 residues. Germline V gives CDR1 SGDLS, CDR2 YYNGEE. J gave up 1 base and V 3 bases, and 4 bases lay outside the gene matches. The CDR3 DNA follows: TGTGCCAGCAGCGCGACAGGGCAATCCTACAATGAGCAGTTCTTC. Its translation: CASSATGQSYNEQFF.

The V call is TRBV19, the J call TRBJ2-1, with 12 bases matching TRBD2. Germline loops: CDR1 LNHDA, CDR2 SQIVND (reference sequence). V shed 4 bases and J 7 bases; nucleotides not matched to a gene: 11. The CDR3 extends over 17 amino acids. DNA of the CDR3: TGTGCCAGTAGTAAGGCCCCACCTAGCGGGGGGGTAAATGAGCAGTTCTTC. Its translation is CASSKAPPSGGVNEQFF.

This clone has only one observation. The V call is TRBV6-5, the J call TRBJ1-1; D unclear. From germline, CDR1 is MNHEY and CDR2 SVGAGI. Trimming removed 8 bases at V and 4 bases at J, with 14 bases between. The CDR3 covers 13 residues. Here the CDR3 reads CASLGGLSTEAFF. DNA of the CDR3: TGTGCCAGCTTGGGAGGGCTGTCCACTGAAGCTTTCTTT.

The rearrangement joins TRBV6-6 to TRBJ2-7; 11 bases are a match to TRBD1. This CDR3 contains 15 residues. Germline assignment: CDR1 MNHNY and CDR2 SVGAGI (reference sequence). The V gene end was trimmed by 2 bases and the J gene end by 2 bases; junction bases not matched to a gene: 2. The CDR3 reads CASSYTGQGAYEQYF. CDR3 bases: TGTGCCAGCAGTTACACGGGACAGGGGGCCTACGAGCAGTACTTC.

CDR3 sequence reads: CASSPWTGGSEQYF. CDR3 nucleotide sequence: TGTGCCAGCAGCCCCTGGACAGGGGGCTCCGAGCAGTACTTC. This chain uses TRBV9 with TRBJ2-7, with TRBD1 matching over 11 bases. This CDR3 spans 14 amino acids. CDR1 and CDR2 (germline): SGDLS, YYNGEE. Losses at the gene ends were 4 bases for V and 6 bases for J; bases not matched to a gene: 6.

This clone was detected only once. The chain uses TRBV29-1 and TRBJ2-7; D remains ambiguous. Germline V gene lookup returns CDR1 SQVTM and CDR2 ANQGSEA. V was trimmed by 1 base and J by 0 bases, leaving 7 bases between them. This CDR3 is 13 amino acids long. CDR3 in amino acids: CSVEVAGSYEQYF. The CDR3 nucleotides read TGCAGCGTTGAAGTGGCAGGCTCCTACGAGCAGTACTTC.

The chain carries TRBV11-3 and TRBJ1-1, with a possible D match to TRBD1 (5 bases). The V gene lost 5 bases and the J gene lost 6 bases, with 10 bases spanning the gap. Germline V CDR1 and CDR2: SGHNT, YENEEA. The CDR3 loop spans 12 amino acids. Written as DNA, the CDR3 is TGTGCCAGCAGCGACAGAGGCGCTGAAGCTTTCTTT. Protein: CASSDRGAEAFF.

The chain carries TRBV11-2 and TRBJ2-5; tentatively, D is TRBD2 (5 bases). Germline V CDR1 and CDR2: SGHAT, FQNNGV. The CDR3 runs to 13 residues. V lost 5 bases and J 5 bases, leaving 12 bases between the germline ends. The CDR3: CASSDTSGETQYF. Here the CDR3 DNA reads TGTGCCAGCAGCGATACTAGTGGCGAGACCCAGTACTTC.

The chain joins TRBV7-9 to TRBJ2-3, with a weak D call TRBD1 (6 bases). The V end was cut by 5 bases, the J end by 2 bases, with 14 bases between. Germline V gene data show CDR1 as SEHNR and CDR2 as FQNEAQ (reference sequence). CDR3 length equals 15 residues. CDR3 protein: CASSAQQGSTDTQYF. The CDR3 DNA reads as TGTGCCAGCAGCGCCCAACAGGGCTCCACAGATACGCAGTATTTT.

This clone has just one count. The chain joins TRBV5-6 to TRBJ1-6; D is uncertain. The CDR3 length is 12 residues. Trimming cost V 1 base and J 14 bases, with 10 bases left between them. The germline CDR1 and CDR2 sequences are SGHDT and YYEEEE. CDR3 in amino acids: CASSLNGNSLHF. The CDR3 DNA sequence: TGTGCCAGCAGCTTGAACGGTAACTCCCTCCACTTT.

The CDR3 nucleotides read TGTGCCAGCAGTGAACCCGGGTATTCTAACTATGGCTACACCTTC. It codes for CASSEPGYSNYGYTF. This rearrangement joins TRBV6-1 to TRBJ1-2; D is unclear. V was cut by 2 bases and J by 0 bases, with 10 bases left in between. CDR3 length equals 15 residues. Germline CDR1 MNHNS, CDR2 SASEGT.

CDR3 nucleotides: TGTGCCATCAGTGAGACAGGGACAGGGGATGGCTACACCTTC. Translating gives CAISETGTGDGYTF. V usage is TRBV10-3 and J usage is TRBJ1-2, with 10 bases that match TRBD1. The CDR3 totals 14 residues. Germline assignment: CDR1 ENHRY and CDR2 SYGVKD. J was trimmed by 6 bases and V by 2 bases; bases with no gene match: 3.

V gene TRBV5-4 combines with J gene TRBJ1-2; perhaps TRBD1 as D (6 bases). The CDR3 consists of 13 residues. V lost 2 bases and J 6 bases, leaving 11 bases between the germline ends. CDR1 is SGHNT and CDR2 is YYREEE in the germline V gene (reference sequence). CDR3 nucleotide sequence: TGTGCCAGCAGCTTCGGGACACGCAATGGCTACACCTTC. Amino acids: CASSFGTRNGYTF.

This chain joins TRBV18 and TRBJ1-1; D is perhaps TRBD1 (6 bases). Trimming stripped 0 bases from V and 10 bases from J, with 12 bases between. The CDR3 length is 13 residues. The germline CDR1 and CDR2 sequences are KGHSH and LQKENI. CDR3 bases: TGTGCCAGCTCACCACCCGGGGGAGGGGGAGCTTTCTTT. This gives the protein CASSPPGGGGAFF.

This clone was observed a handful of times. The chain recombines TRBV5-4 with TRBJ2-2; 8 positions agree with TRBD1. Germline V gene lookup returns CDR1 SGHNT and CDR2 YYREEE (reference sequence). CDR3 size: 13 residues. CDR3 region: CAGGTGETGELFF. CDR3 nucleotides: TGTGCTGGCGGGACAGGAGAGACCGGGGAGCTGTTTTTT.

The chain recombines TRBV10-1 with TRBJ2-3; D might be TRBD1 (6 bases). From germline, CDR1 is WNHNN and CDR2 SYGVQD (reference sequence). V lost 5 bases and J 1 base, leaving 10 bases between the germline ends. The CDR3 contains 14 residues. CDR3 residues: CASSRDTGTDTQYF. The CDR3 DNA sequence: TGCGCCAGCAGTCGGGACACTGGCACAGATACGCAGTATTTT.